A selection of T cell receptor beta chains follows, all from one sample in a study of T cells in Graves' hyperthyroidism and ophthalmopathy. Via MiXCR, TCRdb re-called the multiplex PCR reads, giving one row per CDR3 protein. The sample shows around 340,000 distinct CDR3 sequences, approximately 15% of them seen only once. Specimen: blood. These receptors were obtained from a woman aged 25 to 39 with Graves' hyperthyroidism. The conserved cysteine and the conserved F or W are not part of the CDR3 here. The D gene is left open where the match is weak.

TRBV5-1	TRBD2	ASSSTSGTRLNSYNEQF
TRBV10-3	TRBD2	AISGGLGGEQF
TRBV7-8	-	ASSLYPDSSYEQY
TRBV3-1	TRBD1	ASSSPGQGNTIY
TRBV27	-	ASSDRTSAEAF
TRBV11-2	-	ASSRPGTITNSPLH
TRBV20-1	TRBD2	SASGLAGEQETQY
TRBV11-1	TRBD1	ASSLAGQGTYNEQF
TRBV9	-	ASSPGTAGTGELF
TRBV7-2	TRBD2	ASIAGPARNEQF
TRBV20-1	-	SASGNGNQPQH
TRBV28	-	ASSLGGGLDNEQF
TRBV19	TRBD2	ASSSSLAGIDNEQF
TRBV3-1	-	ASSQDSVSYNEQF
TRBV20-1	TRBD2	SARGVAGGRTGELF
TRBV30	-	AWGSLGLQY
TRBV12-3/TRBV12-4	TRBD2	ASSYSGREGNEQF
TRBV28	-	ASSSENTEAF
TRBV27	-	ASSPGTYLYGYT
TRBV5-8	-	ASSLGLSSSYYEQY
TRBV11-2	-	ASSLAVPGDSVRTDTQY
TRBV6-1	TRBD2	ASTTGGNTGELF
TRBV20-1	-	SAQLTQTGELF
TRBV7-3	TRBD2	ASSLAGTSAYNEQF
TRBV5-1	-	ASSFFGTEQF
TRBV7-3	-	ASSPGGYNSEQF
TRBV6-1	-	ASSESGLSYEQY